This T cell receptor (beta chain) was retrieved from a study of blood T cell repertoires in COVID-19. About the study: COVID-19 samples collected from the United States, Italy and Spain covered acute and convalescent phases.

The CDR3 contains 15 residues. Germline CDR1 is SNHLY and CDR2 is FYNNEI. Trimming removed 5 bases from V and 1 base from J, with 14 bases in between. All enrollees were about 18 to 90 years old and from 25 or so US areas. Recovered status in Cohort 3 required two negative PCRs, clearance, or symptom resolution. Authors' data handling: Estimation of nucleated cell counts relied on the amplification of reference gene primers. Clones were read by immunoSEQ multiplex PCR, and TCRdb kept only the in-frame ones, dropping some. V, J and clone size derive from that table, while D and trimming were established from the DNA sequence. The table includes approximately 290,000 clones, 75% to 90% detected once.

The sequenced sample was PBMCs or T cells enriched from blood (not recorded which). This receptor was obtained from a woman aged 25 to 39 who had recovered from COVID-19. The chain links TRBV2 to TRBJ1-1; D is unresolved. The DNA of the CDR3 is TGTGCCAGCAGTCTCACTTTATATGCGAACACTGAAGCTTTCTTT. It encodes CASSLTLYANTEAFF.